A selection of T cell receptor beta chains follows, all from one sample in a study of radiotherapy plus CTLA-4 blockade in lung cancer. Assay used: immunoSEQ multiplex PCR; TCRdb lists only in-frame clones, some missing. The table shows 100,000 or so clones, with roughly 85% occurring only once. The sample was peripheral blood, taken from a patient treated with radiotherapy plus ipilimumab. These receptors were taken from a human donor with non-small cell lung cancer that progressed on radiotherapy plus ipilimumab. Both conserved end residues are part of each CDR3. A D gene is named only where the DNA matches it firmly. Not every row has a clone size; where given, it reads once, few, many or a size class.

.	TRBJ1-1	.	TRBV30	TGTGCCTGGAGTGTAGTCTCGATTGAAGCTTTCTTT	CAWSVVSIEAFF
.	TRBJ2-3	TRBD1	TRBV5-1	TGCGCCAGCAGCTTGGGGGACAGGGGCGACACAGATACGCAGTATTTT	CASSLGDRGDTDTQYF
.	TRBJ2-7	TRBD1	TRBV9	TGTGCCAGCAGCGTAGGCGACAGGGGAACCTACGAGCAGTACTTC	CASSVGDRGTYEQYF
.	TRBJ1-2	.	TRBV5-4	TGTGCCAGCAGCGCGCAGGGTTATGGCTATGGCTACACCTTC	CASSAQGYGYGYTF
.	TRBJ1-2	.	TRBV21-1	TGTGCCAGCAGCAAACGGACAGCGGCTTTCCTTAACTATGGCTACACCTTC	CASSKRTAAFLNYGYTF
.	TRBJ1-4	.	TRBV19	TGTGCCAGTAGCCCTGGACATCGTGTGAATGAAAAACTGTTTTTT	CASSPGHRVNEKLFF
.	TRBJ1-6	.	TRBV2	TGTGCCAGCAGTGAATCGCGGGGCGGGAATTCACCCCTCCACTTT	CASSESRGGNSPLHF
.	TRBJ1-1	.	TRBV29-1	TGCAGCGTGCAAGGGGGCACTGAAGCTTTCTTT	CSVQGGTEAFF
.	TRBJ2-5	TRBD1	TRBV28	TGTGCCAGCAGTTCAACAGGGGGCGCGGAGACCCAGTACTTC	CASSSTGGAETQYF
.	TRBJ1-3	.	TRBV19	TGTGCCAGTAGGTATGGACTGTCCTCTGGAAACACCATATATTTT	CASRYGLSSGNTIYF
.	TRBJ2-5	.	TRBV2	TGTGCCACGACAGCTTTCCAAGAGACCCAGTACTTC	CATTAFQETQYF
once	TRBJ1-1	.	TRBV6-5	TGTGCCAGCAGTTATGAGGGGGTAGAATCGAACACTGAAGCTTTCTTT	CASSYEGVESNTEAFF
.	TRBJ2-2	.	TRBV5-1	TGCGCCAGCAGCTTGGGACAGTTCGGTAACGGGGAGCTGTTTTTT	CASSLGQFGNGELFF
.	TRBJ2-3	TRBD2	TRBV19	TGTGCCAGTAGTATAGCAGAGCGGGAGGTCACAGATACGCAGTATTTT	CASSIAEREVTDTQYF
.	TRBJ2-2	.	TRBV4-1	TGCGCCAGCAGCCAAGAGACGATAAAGACCCCGAAGGACACCGGGGAGCTGTTTTTT	CASSQETIKTPKDTGELFF
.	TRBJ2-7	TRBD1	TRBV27	TGTGCCAGCAGCCGGGACAGACTTCGCGAGCAGTACTTC	CASSRDRLREQYF
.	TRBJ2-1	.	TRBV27	TGTGCCAGCAGTCTCTTCCGGTCCCCATCTATAGGAGAGCAGTTCTTC	CASSLFRSPSIGEQFF
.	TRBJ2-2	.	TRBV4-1	TGCGCCAGCAGCACTTCCGCGGCGGGTAACACCGGGGAGCTGTTTTTT	CASSTSAAGNTGELFF
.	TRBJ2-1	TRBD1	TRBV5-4	TGTGCCAGCAGCTCAAAGGACAGGGATGAGCAGTTCTTC	CASSSKDRDEQFF
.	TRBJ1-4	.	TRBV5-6	TGTGCCAGCAGCTTATCACCCCGGGGAGTGAATGAAAAACTGTTTTTT	CASSLSPRGVNEKLFF
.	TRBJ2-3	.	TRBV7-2	TGTGCCAGCACTGACCCCCGGGCTCTCAGAGATACGCAGTATTTT	CASTDPRALRDTQYF
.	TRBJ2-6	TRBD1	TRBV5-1	TGCGCCAGCAGCTCGAGGACAGGGGGTCAATACGTCCTGACTTTC	CASSSRTGGQYVLTF
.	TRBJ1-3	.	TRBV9	TGTGCCAGCAGCGTAGAGGGGGGAAACACCATATATTTT	CASSVEGGNTIYF
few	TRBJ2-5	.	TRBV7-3	TGTGCCAGCAGTCGAGGGACACGGTACCAAGAGACCCAGTACTTC	CASSRGTRYQETQYF
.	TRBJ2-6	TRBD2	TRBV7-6	TGTGCCAGCAGCCCTAGACTAGCGGGTGGGACGGGAGCTGGGGCCAACGTCCTGACTTTC	CASSPRLAGGTGAGANVLTF
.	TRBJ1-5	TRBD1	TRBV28	TGTGCCAGCAGTTCACGACAGGGGGGCAGACAGCCCCAGCATTTT	CASSSRQGGRQPQHF
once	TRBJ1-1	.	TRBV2	TGTGCCAGCAGTGAACTCAGTGGGAACACTGAAGCTTTCTTT	CASSELSGNTEAFF
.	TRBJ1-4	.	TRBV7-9	TGTGCCAGCAGCTCCACGAAACAGGGAAGTACAACTAATGAAAAACTGTTTTTT	CASSSTKQGSTTNEKLFF
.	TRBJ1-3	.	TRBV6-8	TGTGCCAGCAGTTACTCGGTGACCGACGCCATATATTTT	CASSYSVTDAIYF
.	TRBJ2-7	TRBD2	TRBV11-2	TGTGCCAGCAGCCCTACTAGCGGCCGGGCCGAGCAGTACTTC	CASSPTSGRAEQYF
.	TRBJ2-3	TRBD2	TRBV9	TGTGCCAGCAGCCAAAGACTAGCGGGAGGTGGTACAGATACGCAGTATTTT	CASSQRLAGGGTDTQYF
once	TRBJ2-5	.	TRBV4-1	TGCGCCAGCAGCCAAGAGCTGGATCTGGGGCCCCAAGAGACCCAGTACTTC	CASSQELDLGPQETQYF
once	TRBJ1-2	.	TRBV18	TGTGCCAGCTCACCAGGCTGGGCCGAGTCCTTCGCTAACTATGGCTACACCTTC	CASSPGWAESFANYGYTF
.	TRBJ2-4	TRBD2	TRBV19	TGTGCCAGTAGTGACACTAGCGGGCTAGCCAAAAACATTCAGTACTTC	CASSDTSGLAKNIQYF
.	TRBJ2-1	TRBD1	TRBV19	TGTGCCAGTAGTATGGACAGGACGAGGAATGAGCAGTTCTTC	CASSMDRTRNEQFF
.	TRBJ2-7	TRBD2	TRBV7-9	TGTGCCAGCAGCTTATCGGCGTCTAGCGGGGCCGAGCAGTACTTC	CASSLSASSGAEQYF
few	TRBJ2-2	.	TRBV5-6	TGTGCCAGCAGCTTGGAGTTGGTCCCCGGGGAGCTGTTTTTT	CASSLELVPGELFF
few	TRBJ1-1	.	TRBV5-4	TGTGCCAGCAGCCCGGCAGTGAACACTGAAGCTTTCTTT	CASSPAVNTEAFF
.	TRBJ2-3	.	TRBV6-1	TGTGCCAGCAGTGAATCTCGCGGAACGGGCACAGATACGCAGTATTTT	CASSESRGTGTDTQYF
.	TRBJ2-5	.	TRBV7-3	TGTGCCAGCAGCTTATCCGGCGGTCAAGAGACCCAGTACTTC	CASSLSGGQETQYF
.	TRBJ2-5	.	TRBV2	TGTGCCAGCAGTGGCGGTGGCAGTCCTGCAACCCAGTACTTC	CASSGGGSPATQYF
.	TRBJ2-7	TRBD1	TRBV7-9	TGTGCCAGCAGCACCCGGGACAGGGCGGTCGAGCAGTACTTC	CASSTRDRAVEQYF
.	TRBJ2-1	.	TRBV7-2	TGTGCCAGCAGCTTAGGGACTACCTTATACAATGAGCAGTTCTTC	CASSLGTTLYNEQFF
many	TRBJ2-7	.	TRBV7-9	TGTGCCAGCAGCTCCGAACTGTACGAGCAGTACTTC	CASSSELYEQYF
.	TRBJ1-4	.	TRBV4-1	TGCGCCAGCAGCCAAGTGGGCAGGGGTAATGAAAAACTGTTTTTT	CASSQVGRGNEKLFF
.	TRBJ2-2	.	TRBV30	TGTGCCTGGAGAGTTGGGATTGGGGAGCTGTTTTTT	CAWRVGIGELFF
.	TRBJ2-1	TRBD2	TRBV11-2	TGTGCCAGCAGCTTCCTCGCGGGGGGGTACAATGAGCAGTTCTTC	CASSFLAGGYNEQFF
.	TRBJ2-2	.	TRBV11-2	TGTGCCAGCAGCCTCGGGACTTCGACCGGGGAGCTGTTTTTT	CASSLGTSTGELFF
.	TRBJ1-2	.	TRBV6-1	TGTGCCAGCACCTCCCCTTTTTCTGGCTACACCTTC	CASTSPFSGYTF
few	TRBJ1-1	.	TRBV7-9	TGTGCCAGCGACGGGCAGGCCACTGAAGCTTTCTTT	CASDGQATEAFF
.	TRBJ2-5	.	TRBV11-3	TGTGCCAGCAGCTTATATCCAGACCTCCAAGAGACCCAGTACTTC	CASSLYPDLQETQYF
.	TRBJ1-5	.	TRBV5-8	TGTGCCAGCAAGGCCGGCGGCAATCAGCCCCAGCATTTT	CASKAGGNQPQHF
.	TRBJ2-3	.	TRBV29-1	TGCAGCGTTCATTTCCTCCAAGGGGCTACGCAGTATTTT	CSVHFLQGATQYF